This passage covers 18 T cell receptor beta chains from one sample sequenced in a study of Ad26.COV2.S vaccination and SARS-CoV-2 variants. Treatment in this sample: about 20 received Ad26.COV2.S at low or high dose, single or two shots; about five received placebo; per-sample allocation not given. Samples were taken on day 63 after the first vaccine or placebo injection. Generated by immunoSEQ multiplex PCR, the TCRdb table keeps only in-frame clones and is missing some. The data contain 430,000 or so clones, roughly nine tenths of them singletons. Specimen: peripheral blood, collected in a trial of Ad26.COV2.S vaccine versus placebo. The receptor set was obtained from a person between 18 and 60 years old who received the Ad26.COV2.S COVID-19 vaccine or a placebo.

CDR3 sequence: CASSQDSLGYGYTF. In DNA form, the CDR3 reads TGCGCCAGCAGCCAGGACAGCCTGGGCTATGGCTACACCTTC. The rearrangement links TRBV4-3 to TRBJ1-2; a possible D gene is TRBD1 (6 bases). Trimming removed 3 bases from V and 4 bases from J, with 12 bases in between. Germline V gene data show CDR1 as LGHNA and CDR2 as YSLEER. The length of the CDR3 is 14 residues.

J is TRBJ2-3 and V is TRBV5-1; a possible D gene is TRBD2 (6 bases). V lost 5 bases and J 6 bases, leaving 16 bases between the germline ends. This CDR3 spans 14 amino acids. CDR1 is SGHRS and CDR2 is YFSETQ in the germline V gene. The CDR3 spells CASRGLAFGDTQYF. The CDR3 DNA sequence: TGCGCCAGCAGGGGGCTAGCGTTCGGGGATACGCAGTATTTT.

The chain combines TRBV5-1 with TRBJ2-2; D perhaps matches TRBD2 (5 bases). Germline-derived CDR1 and CDR2 are SGHRS and YFSETQ. The CDR3 is 15 amino acids. Trimming took off 0 bases at V and 6 bases at J, with 12 bases between the two ends. CDR3 loop: CASSLALVVAGELFF. For the CDR3, the DNA is TGCGCCAGCAGCTTGGCACTAGTAGTTGCCGGGGAGCTGTTTTTT.

The chain joins TRBV5-1 to TRBJ1-1; TRBD1 is a possible D gene (6 bases). The V end was cut by 3 bases, the J end by 4 bases, with 13 bases between. The CDR3 length is 14 residues. Germline V gives CDR1 SGHRS, CDR2 YFSETQ. As DNA, the CDR3 is TGCGCCAGCAGCTACCAGGGGAAGGTCACTGAAGCTTTCTTT. It specifies CASSYQGKVTEAFF.

This clone was recorded a few times. J is TRBJ1-5 and V is TRBV30; no firm D call. V was shortened by 2 bases and J by 1 base, with 6 bases between the two germline ends. The germline gives CDR1 GTSNPN, CDR2 SVGIG (reference sequence). CDR3 length equals 13 residues. CDR3 region: CAWSPSSNQPQHF. CDR3 DNA: TGTGCCTGGAGTCCCTCGAGCAATCAGCCCCAGCATTTT.

J is TRBJ1-2 and V is TRBV5-1; TRBD1 aligns across 7 bases. V was pared by 4 bases and J by 0 bases, with 6 bases of the junction left unmatched. The V gene's germline CDR1 is SGHRS and CDR2 YFSETQ. CDR3 length: 15 amino acids. In DNA form, the CDR3 reads TGCGCCAGCAGCGAACAGGGGTCCGCTAACTATGGCTACACCTTC. Its protein product is CASSEQGSANYGYTF.

The V call is TRBV7-3, the J call TRBJ2-3; 7 bases are a match to TRBD2. The CDR3 is 15 residues long. The V segment lost 4 bases and the J segment 7 bases; nucleotides outside the gene matches: 11. CDR1 is SGHTA and CDR2 is FQGTGA in the germline V gene. DNA of the CDR3: TGTGCCAGCAGCTCTGCCGGGACTAATGCGTATACGCAGTATTTT. Translation gives CASSSAGTNAYTQYF.

The V call is TRBV2, the J call TRBJ2-3, with D possibly TRBD2 on 5 matching bases. The CDR3 totals 15 residues. The germline V gene encodes CDR1 SNHLY and CDR2 FYNNEI. V dropped 3 bases and J dropped 0 bases, with 10 bases sitting between them. The CDR3 nucleotides are TGTGCCAGCAGTGATGGAGCGGCTAGCACAGATACGCAGTATTTT. As protein: CASSDGAASTDTQYF.

The chain couples TRBV19 to TRBJ2-2, with D perhaps TRBD2 (5 bases). Germline lookup yields CDR1 LNHDA and CDR2 SQIVND (reference sequence). Trimming removed 6 bases from V and 3 bases from J, with 17 bases in between. CDR3 length equals 16 residues. The CDR3 reads CASRPGITWYTGELFF. DNA for the CDR3: TGTGCCAGTAGGCCCGGGATAACTTGGTACACCGGGGAGCTGTTTTTT.

This clone was counted between two and nine times. V usage is TRBV7-9 and J usage is TRBJ1-2; the D is unclear. The germline gives CDR1 SEHNR, CDR2 FQNEAQ (reference sequence). Trimming pared 4 bases from V and 8 bases from J, leaving 14 bases between. The CDR3 is 13 residues long. DNA of the CDR3: TGTGCCAGCAGCTATATAGCCGGGCTGGGCTACACCTTC. Its protein product is CASSYIAGLGYTF.

The table lists this clone with a few counts. CDR3 DNA sequence: TGTGCCAGCTGTGCGAGCTCTGGAAACACCATATATTTT. Translated, it gives CASCASSGNTIYF. The chain employs TRBV12-3 or TRBV12-4 and TRBJ1-3; D call uncertain. Deletions cut 8 bases from V and 0 bases from J, with 8 bases between. The CDR3 contains 13 residues.

In this sample, this clone turned up once. The J gene is TRBJ2-1, the V gene TRBV5-1; D remains unclear. From germline, CDR1 is SGHRS and CDR2 YFSETQ. This CDR3 contains 15 residues. The V end lost 1 base, the J end lost 3 bases, and 11 bases lay between the germline ends. CDR3 in DNA: TGCGCCAGCAGCTTGCGTTCCCCTCACTACAATGAGCAGTTCTTC. This sequence encodes CASSLRSPHYNEQFF.

The rearrangement joins TRBV6-5 to TRBJ2-1, with a possible D match to TRBD1 (5 bases). V lost 5 bases and J 6 bases, leaving 14 bases between the germline ends. Per the germline V gene, CDR1 is MNHEY and CDR2 is SVGAGI. CDR3 length: 14 residues. Here the CDR3 reads CASSLWGLGNEQFF. The CDR3 DNA sequence: TGTGCCAGCAGTCTTTGGGGCCTGGGCAATGAGCAGTTCTTC.

The table lists this clone with a few counts. V and J are TRBV7-2 and TRBJ2-3; 11 bases agree with TRBD2. The J segment lost 1 base and the V segment lost 8 bases, leaving 5 bases of the junction unmatched. The CDR3 loop spans 15 amino acids. The V gene's germline CDR1 is SGHTA and CDR2 FQGNSA. In nucleotides, the CDR3 is TGTGCCAGCGGTCTAGCGGGAGGAGGCACAGATACGCAGTATTTT. Translated, it gives CASGLAGGGTDTQYF.

The chain links TRBV7-2 to TRBJ1-6; unclear D gene. CDR1 SGHTA and CDR2 FQGNSA come from the germline V gene. The V gene lost 5 bases and the J gene lost 14 bases, with 16 bases spanning the gap. CDR3 length: 13 residues. The DNA of the CDR3 is TGTGCCAGCAGCCCAACCCCACGGACGGCCCTCCACTTT. This sequence encodes CASSPTPRTALHF.

The chain recombines TRBV4-2 with TRBJ1-4, with D possibly TRBD1 on 5 matching bases. V was cut by 0 bases and J by 8 bases, with 13 bases left in between. Germline CDR1 reads LGHNA; CDR2 reads YNFKEQ. The CDR3 length is 15 residues. CDR3 sequence: CASSQDRAGGEKLFF. The CDR3 region has the DNA TGTGCCAGCAGCCAAGATCGGGCCGGGGGAGAAAAACTGTTTTTT.

This chain uses TRBV4-3 with TRBJ2-2; maybe TRBD1 (6 bases). The CDR3 is 16 amino acids. Germline values: CDR1 LGHNA, CDR2 YSLEER. The germline V and J ends were trimmed by 4 bases and 4 bases, with 16 bases remaining between them. CDR3 nucleotides: TGCGCCAGCAGCCGAGTCGCAGGGGCCCGCACCGGGGAGCTGTTTTTT. Protein sequence: CASSRVAGARTGELFF.

J is TRBJ2-7 and V is TRBV25-1; tentative D call: TRBD1 (6 bases). CDR3 length: 17 residues. Germline V gene lookup returns CDR1 MGHDK and CDR2 SYGVNS. V lost 10 bases and J 4 bases, leaving 29 bases between the germline ends. The CDR3 DNA is TGTGCCACGTTCCCGGATGGGGGACAATACTTACCGTACGAGCAGTACGTC. Protein sequence: CATFPDGGQYLPYEQYV.